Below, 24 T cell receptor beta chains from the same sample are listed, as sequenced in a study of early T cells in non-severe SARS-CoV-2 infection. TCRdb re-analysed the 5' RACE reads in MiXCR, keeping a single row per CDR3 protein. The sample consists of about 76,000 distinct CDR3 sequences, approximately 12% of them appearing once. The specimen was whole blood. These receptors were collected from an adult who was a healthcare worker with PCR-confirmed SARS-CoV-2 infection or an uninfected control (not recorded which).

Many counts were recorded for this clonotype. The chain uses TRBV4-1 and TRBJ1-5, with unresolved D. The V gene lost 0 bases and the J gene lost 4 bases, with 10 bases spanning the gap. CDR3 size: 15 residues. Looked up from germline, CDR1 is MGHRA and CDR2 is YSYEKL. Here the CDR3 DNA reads TGCGCCAGCAGCCAAGAGTTCCCAGGAAATCAGCCCCAGCATTTT. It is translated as CASSQEFPGNQPQHF.

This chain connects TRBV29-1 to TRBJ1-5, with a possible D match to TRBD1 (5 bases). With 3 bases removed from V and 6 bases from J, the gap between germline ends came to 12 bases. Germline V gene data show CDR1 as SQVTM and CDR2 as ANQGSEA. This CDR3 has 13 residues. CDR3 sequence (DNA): TGCAGCGTTGACTTGGGGGAGGGTCAGCCCCAGCATTTT. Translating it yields CSVDLGEGQPQHF.

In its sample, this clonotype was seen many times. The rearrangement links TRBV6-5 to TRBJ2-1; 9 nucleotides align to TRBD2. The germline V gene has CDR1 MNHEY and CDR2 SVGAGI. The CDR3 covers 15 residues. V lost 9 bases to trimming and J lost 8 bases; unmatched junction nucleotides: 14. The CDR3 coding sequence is TGTGCCAGTTCGAGGGTAGCGGGAGTTGACGATGAGCAGTTCTTC. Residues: CASSRVAGVDDEQFF.

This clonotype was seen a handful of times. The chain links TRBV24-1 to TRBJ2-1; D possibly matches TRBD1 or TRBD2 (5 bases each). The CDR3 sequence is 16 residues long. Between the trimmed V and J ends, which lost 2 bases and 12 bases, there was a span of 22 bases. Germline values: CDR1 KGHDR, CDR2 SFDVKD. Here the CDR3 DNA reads TGTGCCACCAGTGATTCCCGGGGTACAGGTAATGTGGGGCAGTTCTTC. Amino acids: CATSDSRGTGNVGQFF.

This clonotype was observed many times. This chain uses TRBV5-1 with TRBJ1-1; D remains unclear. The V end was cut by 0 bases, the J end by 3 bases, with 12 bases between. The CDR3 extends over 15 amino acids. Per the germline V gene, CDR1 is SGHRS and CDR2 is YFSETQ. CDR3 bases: TGCGCCAGCAGCTTGGCCCCTGGGTCGGACACTGAAGCTTTCTTT. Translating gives CASSLAPGSDTEAFF. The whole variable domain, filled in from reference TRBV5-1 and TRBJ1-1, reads KAGVTQTPRYLIKTRGQQVTLSCSPISGHRSVSWYQQTPGQGLQFLFEYFSETQRNKGNFPGRFSGRQFSNSRSEMNVSTLELGDSALYLCASSLAPGSDTEAFFGQGTRLTVV.

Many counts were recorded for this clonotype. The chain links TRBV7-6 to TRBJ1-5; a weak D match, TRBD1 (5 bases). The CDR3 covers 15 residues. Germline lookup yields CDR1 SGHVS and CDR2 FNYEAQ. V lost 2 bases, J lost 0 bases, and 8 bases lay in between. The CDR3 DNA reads TGTGCCAGCAGCTTATTGCAGGGTAGCAATCAGCCCCAGCATTTT. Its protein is CASSLLQGSNQPQHF.

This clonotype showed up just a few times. In DNA, the CDR3 is TGTGCCAGCAGTATCCGCTACGAGCAGTACTTC. Translated: CASSIRYEQYF. The chain is built from TRBV28 and TRBJ2-7; D not resolved. CDR3 length equals 11 residues. The germline V gene has CDR1 MDHEN and CDR2 SYDVKM. Trimming pared 5 bases from V and 3 bases from J, leaving 5 bases between. Drawing the rest from reference TRBV28 and TRBJ2-7, the complete variable domain is DVKVTQSSRYLVKRTGEKVFLECVQDMDHENMFWYRQDPGLGLRLIYFSYDVKMKEKGDIPEGYSVSREKKERFSLILESASTNQTSMYLCASSIRYEQYFGPGTRLTVT.

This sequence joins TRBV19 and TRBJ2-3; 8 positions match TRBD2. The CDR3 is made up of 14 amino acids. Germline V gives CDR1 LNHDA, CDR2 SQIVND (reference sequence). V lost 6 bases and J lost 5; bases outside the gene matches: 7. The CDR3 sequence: CASRSAGEGDTQYF. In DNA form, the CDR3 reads TGTGCCAGTAGGTCAGCGGGAGAAGGAGATACGCAGTATTTT.

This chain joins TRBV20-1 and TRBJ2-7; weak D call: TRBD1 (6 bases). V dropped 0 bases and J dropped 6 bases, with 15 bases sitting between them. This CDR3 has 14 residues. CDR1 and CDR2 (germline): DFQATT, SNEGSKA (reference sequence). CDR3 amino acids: CSARDDRMGVEQYF. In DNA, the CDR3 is TGCAGTGCTAGAGATGACAGGATGGGAGTCGAGCAGTACTTC.

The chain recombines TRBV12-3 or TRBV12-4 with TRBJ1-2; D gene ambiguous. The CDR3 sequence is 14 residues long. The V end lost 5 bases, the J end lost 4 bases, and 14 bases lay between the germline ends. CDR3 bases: TGTGCCAGCAGTCTTCCGGGAGGTACCTATGGCTACACCTTC. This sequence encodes CASSLPGGTYGYTF.

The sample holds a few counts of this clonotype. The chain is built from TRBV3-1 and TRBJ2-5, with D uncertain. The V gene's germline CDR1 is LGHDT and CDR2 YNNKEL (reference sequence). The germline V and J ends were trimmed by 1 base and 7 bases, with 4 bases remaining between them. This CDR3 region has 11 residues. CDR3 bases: TGTGCCAGCAGCCAAGGGGGGACCCAGTACTTC. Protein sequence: CASSQGGTQYF.

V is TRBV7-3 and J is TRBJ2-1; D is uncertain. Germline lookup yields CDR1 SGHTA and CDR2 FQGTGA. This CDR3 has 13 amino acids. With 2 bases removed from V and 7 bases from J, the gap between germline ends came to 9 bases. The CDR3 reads CASSLQQGNEQFF. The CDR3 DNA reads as TGTGCCAGCAGCTTACAACAAGGGAATGAGCAGTTCTTC.

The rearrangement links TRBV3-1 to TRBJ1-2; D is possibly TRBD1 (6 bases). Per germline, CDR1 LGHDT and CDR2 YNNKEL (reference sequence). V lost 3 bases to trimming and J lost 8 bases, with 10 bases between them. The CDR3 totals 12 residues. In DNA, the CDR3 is TGTGCCAGCAGCCAGGGCAGGGGAGGCTACACCTTC. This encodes CASSQGRGGYTF.

DNA for the CDR3: TGTGCCAGCAGCCAAGATATGTACTATGGCTACACCTTC. Its translation: CASSQDMYYGYTF. J is TRBJ1-2 and V is TRBV14; D gene ambiguous. V was shortened by 0 bases and J by 3 bases, with 5 bases between the two germline ends. The length of the CDR3 is 13 residues. CDR1 SGHDN and CDR2 FVKESK come from the germline V gene.

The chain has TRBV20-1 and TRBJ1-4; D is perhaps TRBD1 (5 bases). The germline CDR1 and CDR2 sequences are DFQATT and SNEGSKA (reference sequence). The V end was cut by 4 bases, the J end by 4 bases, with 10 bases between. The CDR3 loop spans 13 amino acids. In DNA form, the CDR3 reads TGCAGTGCTACCGGGGGGATTAATGAAAAACTGTTTTTT. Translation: CSATGGINEKLFF.

This CDR3 reads CASQAGVNTEAFF. CDR3 in DNA: TGTGCCAGTCAAGCAGGGGTGAACACTGAAGCTTTCTTT. The J gene is TRBJ1-1, the V gene TRBV7-9, with D perhaps matching TRBD1 (6 bases). Germline values: CDR1 SEHNR, CDR2 FQNEAQ (reference sequence). The CDR3 consists of 13 residues. V gave up 9 bases and J gave up 0 bases, with 11 bases separating them.

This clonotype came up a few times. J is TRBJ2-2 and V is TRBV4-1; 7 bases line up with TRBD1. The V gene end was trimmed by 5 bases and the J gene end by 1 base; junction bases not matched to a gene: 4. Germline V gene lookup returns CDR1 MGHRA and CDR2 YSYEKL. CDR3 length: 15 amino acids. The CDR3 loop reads CASSYRGQNTGELFF. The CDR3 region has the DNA TGCGCCAGCAGCTACAGGGGTCAGAACACCGGGGAGCTGTTTTTT.

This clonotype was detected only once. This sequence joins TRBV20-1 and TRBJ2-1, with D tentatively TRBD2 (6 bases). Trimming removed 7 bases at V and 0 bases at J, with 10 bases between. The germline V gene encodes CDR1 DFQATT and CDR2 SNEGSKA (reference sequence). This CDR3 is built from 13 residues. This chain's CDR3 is CSVGGVSYNEQFF. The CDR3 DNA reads TGCAGTGTAGGAGGGGTCTCCTACAATGAGCAGTTCTTC.

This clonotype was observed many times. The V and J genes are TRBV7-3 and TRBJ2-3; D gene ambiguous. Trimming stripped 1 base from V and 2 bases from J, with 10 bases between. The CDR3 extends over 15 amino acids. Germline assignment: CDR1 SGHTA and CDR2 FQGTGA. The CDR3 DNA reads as TGTGCCAGCAGCTTAATGAGTAGCTTCACAGATACGCAGTATTTT. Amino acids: CASSLMSSFTDTQYF.

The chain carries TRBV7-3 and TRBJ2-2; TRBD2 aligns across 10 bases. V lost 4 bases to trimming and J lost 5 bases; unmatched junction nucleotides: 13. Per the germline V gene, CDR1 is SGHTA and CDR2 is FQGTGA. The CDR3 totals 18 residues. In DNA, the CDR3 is TGTGCCAGCAGCTCCCCCGACGTTCTAGCGGGAGCGACCGGGGAGCTGTTTTTT. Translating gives CASSSPDVLAGATGELFF.

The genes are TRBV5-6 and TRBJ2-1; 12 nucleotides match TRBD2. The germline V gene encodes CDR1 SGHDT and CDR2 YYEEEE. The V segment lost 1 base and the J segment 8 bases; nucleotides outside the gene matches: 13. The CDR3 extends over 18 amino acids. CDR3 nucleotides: TGTGCCAGCAGCTTGATAGTCCCGACTAGCGGGAGACACCATGAGCAGTTCTTC. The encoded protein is CASSLIVPTSGRHHEQFF.

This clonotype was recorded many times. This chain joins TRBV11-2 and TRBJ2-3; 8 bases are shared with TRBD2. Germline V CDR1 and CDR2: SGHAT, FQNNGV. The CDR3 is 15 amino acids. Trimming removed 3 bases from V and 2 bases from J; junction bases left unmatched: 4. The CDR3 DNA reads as TGTGCCAGCAGCTTGACGGGAGGGGACACAGATACGCAGTATTTT. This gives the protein CASSLTGGDTDTQYF. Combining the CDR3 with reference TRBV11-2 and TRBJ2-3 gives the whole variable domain EAGVAQSPRYKIIEKRQSVAFWCNPISGHATLYWYQQILGQGPKLLIQFQNNGVVDDSQLPKDRFSAERLKGVDSTLKIQPAKLEDSAVYLCASSLTGGDTDTQYFGPGTRLTVL.

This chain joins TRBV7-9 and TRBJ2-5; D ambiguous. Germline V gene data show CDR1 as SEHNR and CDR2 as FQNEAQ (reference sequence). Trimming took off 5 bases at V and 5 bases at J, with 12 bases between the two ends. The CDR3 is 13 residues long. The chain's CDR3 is CASSTSESETQYF. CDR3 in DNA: TGTGCCAGCAGCACCTCGGAGTCGGAGACCCAGTACTTC. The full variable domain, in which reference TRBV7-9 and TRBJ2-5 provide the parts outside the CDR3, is DTGVSQNPRHKITKRGQNVTFRCDPISEHNRLYWYRQTLGQGPEFLTYFQNEAQLEKSRLLSDRFSAERPKGSFSTLEIQRTEQGDSAMYLCASSTSESETQYFGPGTRLLVL.

As DNA, the CDR3 is TGTGCCAGCAGTAGTGACCCCAATCAGCCCCAGCATTTT. It yields the protein CASSSDPNQPQHF. The rearrangement joins TRBV5-5 to TRBJ1-5; D gene uncertain. The V and J ends lost 5 bases and 3 bases respectively, with 9 bases between them. CDR3 size: 13 residues. Germline V gene lookup returns CDR1 SGHKS and CDR2 YYEKEE (reference sequence).